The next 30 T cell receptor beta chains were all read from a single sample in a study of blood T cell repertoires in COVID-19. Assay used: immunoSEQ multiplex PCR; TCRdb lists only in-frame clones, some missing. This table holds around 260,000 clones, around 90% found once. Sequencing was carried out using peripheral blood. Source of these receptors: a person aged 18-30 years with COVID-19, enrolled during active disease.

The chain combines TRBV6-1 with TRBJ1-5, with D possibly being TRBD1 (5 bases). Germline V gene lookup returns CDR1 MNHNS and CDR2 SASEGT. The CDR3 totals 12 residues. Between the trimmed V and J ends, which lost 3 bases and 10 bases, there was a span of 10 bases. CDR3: CASSEGGGPQHF. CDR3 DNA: TGTGCCAGCAGTGAGGGGGGTGGTCCCCAGCATTTT.

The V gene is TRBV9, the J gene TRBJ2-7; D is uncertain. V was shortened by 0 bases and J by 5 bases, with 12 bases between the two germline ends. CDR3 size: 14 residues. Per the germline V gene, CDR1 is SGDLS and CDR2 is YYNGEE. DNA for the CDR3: TGTGCCAGCAGCGTAGGAGGAAGGTACCACGAGCAGTACTTC. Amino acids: CASSVGGRYHEQYF.

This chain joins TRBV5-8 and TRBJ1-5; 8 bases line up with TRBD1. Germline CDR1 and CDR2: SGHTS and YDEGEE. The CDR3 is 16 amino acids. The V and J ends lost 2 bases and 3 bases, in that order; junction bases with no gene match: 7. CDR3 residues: CASSLQDRAPNQPQHF. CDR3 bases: TGTGCCAGCAGCTTACAGGACAGGGCCCCCAATCAGCCCCAGCATTTT.

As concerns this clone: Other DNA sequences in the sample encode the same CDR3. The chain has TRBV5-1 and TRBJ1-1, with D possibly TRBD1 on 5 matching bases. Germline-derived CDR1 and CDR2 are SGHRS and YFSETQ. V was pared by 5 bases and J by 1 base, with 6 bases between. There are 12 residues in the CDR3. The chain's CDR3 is CASSQGNTEAFF. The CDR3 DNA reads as TGCGCCAGCAGTCAGGGGAACACTGAAGCTTTCTTT.

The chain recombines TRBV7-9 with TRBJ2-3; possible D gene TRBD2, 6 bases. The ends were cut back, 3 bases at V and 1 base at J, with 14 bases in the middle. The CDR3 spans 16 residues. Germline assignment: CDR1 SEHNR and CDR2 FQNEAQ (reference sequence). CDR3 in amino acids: CASSFWGVAGTDTQYF. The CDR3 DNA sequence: TGTGCCAGCAGCTTTTGGGGGGTGGCAGGCACAGATACGCAGTATTTT.

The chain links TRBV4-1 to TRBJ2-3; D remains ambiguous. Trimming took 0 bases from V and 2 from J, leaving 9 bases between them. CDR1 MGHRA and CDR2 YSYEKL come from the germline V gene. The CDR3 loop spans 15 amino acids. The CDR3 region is CASSQDWANTDTQYF. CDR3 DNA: TGCGCCAGCAGCCAAGATTGGGCGAACACAGATACGCAGTATTTT.

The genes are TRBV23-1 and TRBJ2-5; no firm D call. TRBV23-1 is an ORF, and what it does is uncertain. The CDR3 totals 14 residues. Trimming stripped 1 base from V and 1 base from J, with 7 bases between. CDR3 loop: CASSQCSLQETQYF. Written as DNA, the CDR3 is TGCGCCAGCAGTCAATGTTCTCTCCAAGAGACCCAGTACTTC.

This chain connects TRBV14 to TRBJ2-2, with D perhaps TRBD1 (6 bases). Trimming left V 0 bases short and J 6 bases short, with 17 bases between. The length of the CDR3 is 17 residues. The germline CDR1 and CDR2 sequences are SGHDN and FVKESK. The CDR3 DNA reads TGTGCCAGCAGCCAAGAGGGGAAGGACAGCACACCCGGGGAGCTGTTTTTT. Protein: CASSQEGKDSTPGELFF.

The CDR3 protein is CASSPTGVVYTQYF. In DNA, the CDR3 is TGTGCCAGTAGTCCGACGGGAGTGGTTTATACGCAGTATTTT. V and J are TRBV19 and TRBJ2-3; D is perhaps TRBD2 (6 bases). Germline CDR1 LNHDA, CDR2 SQIVND (reference sequence). CDR3 length equals 14 residues. Trimming stripped 5 bases from V and 7 bases from J, with 16 bases between.

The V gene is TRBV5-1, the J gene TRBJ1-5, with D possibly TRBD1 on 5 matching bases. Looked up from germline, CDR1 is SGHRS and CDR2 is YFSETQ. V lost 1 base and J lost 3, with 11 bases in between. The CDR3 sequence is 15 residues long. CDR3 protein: CASSLFAGPNQPQHF. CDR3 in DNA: TGCGCCAGCAGCTTGTTTGCAGGGCCCAATCAGCCCCAGCATTTT. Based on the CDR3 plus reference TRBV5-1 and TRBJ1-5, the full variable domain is KAGVTQTPRYLIKTRGQQVTLSCSPISGHRSVSWYQQTPGQGLQFLFEYFSETQRNKGNFPGRFSGRQFSNSRSEMNVSTLELGDSALYLCASSLFAGPNQPQHFGDGTRLSIL.

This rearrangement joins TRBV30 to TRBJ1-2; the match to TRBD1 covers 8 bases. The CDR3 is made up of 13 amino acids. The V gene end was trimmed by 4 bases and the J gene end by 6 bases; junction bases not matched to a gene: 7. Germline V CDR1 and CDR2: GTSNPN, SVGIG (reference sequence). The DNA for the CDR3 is TGTGCCTGGAACGCACAGGGGGTCGATGGCTACACCTTC. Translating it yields CAWNAQGVDGYTF.

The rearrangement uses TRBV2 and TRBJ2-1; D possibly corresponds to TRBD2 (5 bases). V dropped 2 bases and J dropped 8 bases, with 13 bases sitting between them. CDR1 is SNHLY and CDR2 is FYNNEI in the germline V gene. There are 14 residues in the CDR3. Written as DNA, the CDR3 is TGTGCCAGCAGTGAATGGGCCTACGGGGATGAGCAGTTCTTC. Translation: CASSEWAYGDEQFF.

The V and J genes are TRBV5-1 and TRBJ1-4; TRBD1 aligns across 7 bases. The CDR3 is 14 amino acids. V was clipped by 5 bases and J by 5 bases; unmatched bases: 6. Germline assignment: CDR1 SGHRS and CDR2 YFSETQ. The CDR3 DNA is TGCGCCAGCAGGTCGGACAGGCTAAATGAAAAACTGTTTTTT. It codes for CASRSDRLNEKLFF.

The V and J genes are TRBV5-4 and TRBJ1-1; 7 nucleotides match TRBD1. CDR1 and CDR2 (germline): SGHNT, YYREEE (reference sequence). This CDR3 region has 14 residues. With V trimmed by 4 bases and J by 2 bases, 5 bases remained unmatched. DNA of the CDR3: TGTGCCAGCAGCCTCGGACAGGACAACACTGAAGCTTTCTTT. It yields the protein CASSLGQDNTEAFF.

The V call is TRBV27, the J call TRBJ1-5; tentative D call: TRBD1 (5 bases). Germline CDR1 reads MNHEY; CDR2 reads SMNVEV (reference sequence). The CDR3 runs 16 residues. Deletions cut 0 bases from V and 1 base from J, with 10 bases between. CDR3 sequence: CASSLSQGTSNQPQHF. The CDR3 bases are TGTGCCAGCAGTTTATCGCAGGGTACGAGCAATCAGCCCCAGCATTTT.

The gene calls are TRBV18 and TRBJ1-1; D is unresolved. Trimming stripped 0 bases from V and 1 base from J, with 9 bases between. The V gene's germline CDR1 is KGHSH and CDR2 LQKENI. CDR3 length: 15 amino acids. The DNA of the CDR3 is TGTGCCAGCTCACCACCGGGCAGAAAGAACACTGAAGCTTTCTTT. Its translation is CASSPPGRKNTEAFF.

The CDR3 bases are TGTGCCAGCAGTTGGGACTTGAGGGGAGACGCTTTCTTT. It is translated as CASSWDLRGDAFF. The chain carries TRBV27 and TRBJ1-1, with D possibly matching TRBD1 (5 bases). Trimming left V 4 bases short and J 11 bases short, with 17 bases between. CDR3 size: 13 residues. CDR1 is MNHEY, CDR2 SMNVEV, per germline (reference sequence).

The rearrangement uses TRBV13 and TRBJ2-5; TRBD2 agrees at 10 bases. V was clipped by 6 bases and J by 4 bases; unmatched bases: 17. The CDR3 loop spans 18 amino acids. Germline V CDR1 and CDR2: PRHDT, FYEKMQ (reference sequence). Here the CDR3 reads CASSPAEVSSGSLETQYF. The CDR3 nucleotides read TGTGCCAGCAGTCCCGCCGAGGTGTCTAGCGGGAGTCTAGAGACCCAGTACTTC. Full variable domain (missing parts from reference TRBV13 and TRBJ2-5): AAGVIQSPRHLIKEKRETATLKCYPIPRHDTVYWYQQGPGQDPQFLISFYEKMQSDKGSIPDRFSAQQFSDYHSELNMSSLELGDSALYFCASSPAEVSSGSLETQYFGPGTRLLVL.

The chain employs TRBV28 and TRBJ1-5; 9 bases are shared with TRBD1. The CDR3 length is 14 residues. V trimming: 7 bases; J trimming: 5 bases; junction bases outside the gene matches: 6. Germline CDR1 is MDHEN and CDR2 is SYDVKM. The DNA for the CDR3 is TGTGCCAGCATGGACAGGGGTTATTATCAGCCCCAGCATTTT. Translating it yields CASMDRGYYQPQHF.

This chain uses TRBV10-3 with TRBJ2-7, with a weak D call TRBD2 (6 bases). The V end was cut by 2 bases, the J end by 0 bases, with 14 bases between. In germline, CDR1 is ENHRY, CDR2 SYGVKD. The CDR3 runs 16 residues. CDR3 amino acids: CAISEITGTPSYEQYF. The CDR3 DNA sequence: TGTGCCATCAGTGAGATTACCGGGACTCCCTCCTACGAGCAGTACTTC.

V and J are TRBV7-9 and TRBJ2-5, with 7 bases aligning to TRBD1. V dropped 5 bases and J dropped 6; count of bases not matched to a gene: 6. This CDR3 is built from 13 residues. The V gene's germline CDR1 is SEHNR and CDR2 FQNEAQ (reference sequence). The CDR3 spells CASSKGQTQTQYF. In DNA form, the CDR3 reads TGTGCCAGCAGCAAGGGACAGACACAGACCCAGTACTTC.

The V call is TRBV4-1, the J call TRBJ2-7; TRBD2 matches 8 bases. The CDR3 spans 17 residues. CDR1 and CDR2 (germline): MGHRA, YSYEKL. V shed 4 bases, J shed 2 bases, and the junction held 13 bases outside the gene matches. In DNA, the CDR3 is TGCGCCAGCAGCCCGAAGCCCTTACTAGCGGAAACCTACGAGCAGTACTTC. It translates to CASSPKPLLAETYEQYF.

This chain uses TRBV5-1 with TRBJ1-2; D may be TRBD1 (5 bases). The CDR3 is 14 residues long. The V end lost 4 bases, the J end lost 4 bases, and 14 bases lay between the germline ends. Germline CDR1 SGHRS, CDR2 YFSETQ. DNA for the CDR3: TGCGCCAGCAGCGGGGGGGACGGAGGCTATGGCTACACCTTC. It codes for CASSGGDGGYGYTF.

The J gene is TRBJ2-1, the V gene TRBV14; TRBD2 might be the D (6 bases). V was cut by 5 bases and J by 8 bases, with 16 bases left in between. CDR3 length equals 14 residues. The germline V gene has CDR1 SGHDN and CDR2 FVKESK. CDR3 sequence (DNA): TGTGCCAGCAGCATGGCGGGAAGGGTCCATGAGCAGTTCTTC. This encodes CASSMAGRVHEQFF.

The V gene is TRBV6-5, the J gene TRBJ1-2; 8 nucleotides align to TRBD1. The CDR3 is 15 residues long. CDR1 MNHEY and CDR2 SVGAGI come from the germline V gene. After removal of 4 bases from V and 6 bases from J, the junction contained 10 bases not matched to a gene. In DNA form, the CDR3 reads TGTGCCAGCAGTTTTCGGACAGGGTTGTGGGATGGCTACACCTTC. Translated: CASSFRTGLWDGYTF.

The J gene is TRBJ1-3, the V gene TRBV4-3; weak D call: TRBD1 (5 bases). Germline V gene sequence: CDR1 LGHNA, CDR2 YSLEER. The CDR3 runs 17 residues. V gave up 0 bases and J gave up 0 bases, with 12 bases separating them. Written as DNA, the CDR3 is TGCGCCAGCAGCCAAGACCGGGTCGGGGGCTCTGGAAACACCATATATTTT. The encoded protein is CASSQDRVGGSGNTIYF.

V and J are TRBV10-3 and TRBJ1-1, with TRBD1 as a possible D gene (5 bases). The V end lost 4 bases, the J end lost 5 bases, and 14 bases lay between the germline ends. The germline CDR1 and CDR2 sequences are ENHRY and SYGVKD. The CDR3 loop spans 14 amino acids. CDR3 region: CAISVGQGRTEAFF. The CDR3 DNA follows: TGTGCCATCAGTGTGGGGCAGGGAAGAACTGAAGCTTTCTTT.

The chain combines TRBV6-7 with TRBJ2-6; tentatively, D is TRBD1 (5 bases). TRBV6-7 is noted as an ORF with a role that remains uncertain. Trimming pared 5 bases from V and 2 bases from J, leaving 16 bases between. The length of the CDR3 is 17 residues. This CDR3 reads CASSNRTIRAGANVLTF. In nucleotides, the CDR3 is TGTGCCAGCAGTAACCGGACAATAAGGGCTGGGGCCAACGTCCTGACTTTC.

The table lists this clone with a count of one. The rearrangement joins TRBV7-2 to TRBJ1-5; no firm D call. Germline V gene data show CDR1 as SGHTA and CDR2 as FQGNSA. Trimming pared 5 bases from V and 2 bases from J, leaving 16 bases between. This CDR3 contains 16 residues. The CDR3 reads CASSTPTEGGNQPQHF. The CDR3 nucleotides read TGTGCCAGCAGCACCCCAACGGAGGGTGGCAATCAGCCCCAGCATTTT.

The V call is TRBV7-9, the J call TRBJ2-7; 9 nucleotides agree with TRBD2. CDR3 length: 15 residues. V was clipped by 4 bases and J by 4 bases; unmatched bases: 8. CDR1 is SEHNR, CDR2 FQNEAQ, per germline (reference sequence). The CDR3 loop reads CASSSRLAGHYEQYF. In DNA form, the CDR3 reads TGTGCCAGCAGCTCACGGCTAGCGGGACATTACGAGCAGTACTTC.